A selection of T cell receptor beta chains follows, all from one sample in a study of T-cell reconstitution after alpha-beta-depleted transplantation in children. TCRdb re-called the PCR reads with MiXCR, one entry per CDR3 protein. In the table there are 300,000 or so distinct CDR3 sequences, roughly 25% of which are singletons. The sequencing here drew on PBMCs, mostly from graft donor cells, taken 180 days after TCRalphabeta/CD19-depleted stem cell transplant. Source of these receptors: a male patient younger than 18 who had a stem cell transplant for acute lymphoblastic leukemia, so the T cells may come from the graft donor. Both conserved end residues are part of each CDR3. The D gene is left open where the match is weak. The size field is filled for only some rows; it gives once, few, many or a size class.

j_call d_call v_call clone_size cdr3_length cdr3_nt cdr3_aa
TRBJ2-5 TRBD2 TRBV5-5 NA 16 TGTGCCAGCCTCCCGACTAGCGGGAGGGCCCAAGAGACCCAGTACTTC CASLPTSGRAQETQYF
TRBJ2-3 NA TRBV29-1 NA 14 TGCAGCGTTGACCGGCTAGCAAACGCAGATACGCAGTATTTT CSVDRLANADTQYF
TRBJ2-1 TRBD2 TRBV7-3 few 15 TGTGCCAGCAGCCATGGACTAGCGGCAGACAATGAGCAGTTCTTC CASSHGLAADNEQFF
TRBJ1-2 TRBD1 TRBV18 NA 15 TGTGCCAGCTCACCTACAGGGGGCGCAGTCTATGGCTACACCTTC CASSPTGGAVYGYTF
TRBJ2-1 NA TRBV5-1 few 16 TGCGCCAGCAGCTTGGGGGACAATTTCTCCTACAATGAGCAGTTCTTC CASSLGDNFSYNEQFF
TRBJ2-1 NA TRBV20-1 NA 11 TGCAGTGCTAGAGACGGACGCGAGCAGTTCTTC CSARDGREQFF
TRBJ1-4 NA TRBV12-3/TRBV12-4 few 12 TGTGCCAGCAGTTTTGGCGTGGGAAAACTGTTTTTT CASSFGVGKLFF
TRBJ2-1 TRBD2 TRBV5-1 NA 16 TGCGCCAGCAGCCTGGATCGAGCGGGAGGGTTAAATGAGCAGTTCTTC CASSLDRAGGLNEQFF
TRBJ2-1 TRBD1 TRBV25-1 few 15 TGTGCCAGCAGTATCGGACAGGGCTTGAGCAATGAGCAGTTCTTC CASSIGQGLSNEQFF
TRBJ2-7 TRBD2 TRBV6-5 NA 23 TGTGCCAGCATGGGGGCCCAGGGTCAGGGTAGGACTAGCGGGGATGGGGGATACTACGAGCAGTACTTC CASMGAQGQGRTSGDGGYYEQYF
TRBJ2-2 NA TRBV5-6 few 14 TGTGCCAGCAGCCCCTACGGAGGCTGGAGCGTGCTGTTTTTT CASSPYGGWSVLFF
TRBJ2-4 TRBD1 TRBV29-1 few 18 TGCAGCGTGAGTGGACAGGGGCCGAAACATAAAACCAAAAACATTCAGTACTTC CSVSGQGPKHKTKNIQYF
TRBJ2-7 TRBD2 TRBV18 NA 15 TGTGCCAGCTCACCTTTGACTAGCGGGAGTAACGAGCAGTACTTC CASSPLTSGSNEQYF
TRBJ2-7 TRBD2 TRBV7-3 NA 16 TGTGCCAGCAGCTTACGTTTTTTCGGGGAGGGGTACGAGCAGTACTTC CASSLRFFGEGYEQYF
TRBJ2-1 NA TRBV24-1 NA 13 TGTGCCACCAGTGGGGGATCAGGCGATGAGCAGTTCTTC CATSGGSGDEQFF
TRBJ1-1 NA TRBV4-3 few 14 TGCGCCAGCAGCTGGGGGAGGGTGAACACTGAAGCTTTCTTT CASSWGRVNTEAFF
TRBJ1-2 NA TRBV5-1 NA 17 TGCGCCAGCAGCTTGGCCTCCGGCCGGACCTCAAACTATGGCTACACCTTC CASSLASGRTSNYGYTF
TRBJ2-1 NA TRBV9 NA 14 TGTGCCAGCAGCCTACCCCCCGACTACAATGAGCAGTTCTTC CASSLPPDYNEQFF
TRBJ1-5 NA TRBV12-3/TRBV12-4 few 11 TGTGCCAGCAGTAGCAATCAGCCCCAGCATTTT CASSSNQPQHF
TRBJ2-2 NA TRBV9 few 16 TGTGCCAGCAGCGTAGGTGGTCGTATTAACACCGGGGAGCTGTTTTTT CASSVGGRINTGELFF
TRBJ1-2 NA TRBV7-9 NA 16 TGTGCCAGCAGCTCCCTGGGGGGTCGGGGAAACTATGGCTACACCTTC CASSSLGGRGNYGYTF
TRBJ2-5 NA TRBV18 NA 17 TGTGCCAGCTCACCACTCCCGGACTACCAGTACCAAGAGACCCAGTACTTC CASSPLPDYQYQETQYF
TRBJ2-2 NA TRBV19 NA 14 TGTGCCAGTAGTCCGGGACGTAACACCGGGGAGCTGTTTTTT CASSPGRNTGELFF
TRBJ2-3 TRBD2 TRBV7-7 NA 15 TGTGCCAGCAGCGCGGGGACTAGCGGGCTAGATACGCAGTATTTT CASSAGTSGLDTQYF
TRBJ2-1 NA TRBV21-1 few 17 TGTGCCAGCAGCAAAAGTAGGACACAGAGCTCCTACAATGAGCAGTTCTTC CASSKSRTQSSYNEQFF
TRBJ2-3 NA TRBV12-3/TRBV12-4 NA 17 TGTGCCAGCAGTCCCCTCTCTGGTCACCGATACACAGATACGCAGTATTTT CASSPLSGHRYTDTQYF
TRBJ2-3 TRBD1 TRBV5-1 NA 16 TGCGCCAGCAGCTTGGCACAGGGGGCATCGGGAGATACGCAGTATTTT CASSLAQGASGDTQYF
TRBJ1-3 NA TRBV29-1 NA 13 TGCAGCGTTGTAAGAGGTTCTGGAAACACCATATATTTT CSVVRGSGNTIYF
TRBJ2-1 NA TRBV27 NA 13 TGTGCCAGCAGTTACACTAGCTCCGTTGAGCAGTTCTTC CASSYTSSVEQFF
TRBJ2-7 TRBD2 TRBV4-1 once 19 TGCGCCAGCAGCCAAGATCCCCCAATCGGACTAGCGGGGTCCTACGAGCAGTACTTC CASSQDPPIGLAGSYEQYF
TRBJ2-1 NA TRBV7-9 many 11 TGTGCCAGCAGCTTAAGGCAGCGGAGGCACTTC CASSLRQRRHF
TRBJ2-7 NA TRBV20-1 NA 16 TGCAGTGCTAGAGAAGAGGCAAAGGCACATCTCTACGAGCAGTACTTC CSAREEAKAHLYEQYF
TRBJ1-5 NA TRBV20-1 NA 14 TGCAGTCACTACAGGAATAATAGCAATCAGCCCCAGCATTTT CSHYRNNSNQPQHF
TRBJ2-2 TRBD2 TRBV6-5 NA 16 TGTGCCAGCAGTTATTGGGCGGGAGAGGACACCGGGGAGCTGTTTTTT CASSYWAGEDTGELFF
TRBJ2-4 TRBD1 TRBV7-9 NA 15 TGTGCCAGCAGCGTTTACAGGGGGCGGTTAAACATTCAGTACTTC CASSVYRGRLNIQYF
TRBJ2-7 NA TRBV5-1 few 15 TGCGCCAGCAGCTACCTCGACACCGTCTCCTACGAGCAGTACTTC CASSYLDTVSYEQYF
TRBJ2-7 NA TRBV20-1 NA 12 TGCAGTGCTAGAAGCGTTACCTACGAGCAGTACTTC CSARSVTYEQYF
TRBJ2-2 NA TRBV24-1 few 17 TGTGCCACCAGTGGTCTTGGACTGGCTAGCAAAAGCGGGGAGCTGTTTTTT CATSGLGLASKSGELFF
TRBJ2-1 NA TRBV12-3/TRBV12-4 NA 11 TGTGCCAGCAGCCTCTTAGCAGGGCAGTTCTTC CASSLLAGQFF
TRBJ2-3 NA TRBV29-1 NA 15 TGCAGCGTTGAAGATCTCGTGGCTAGCACAGATACGCAGTATTTT CSVEDLVASTDTQYF
TRBJ2-1 NA TRBV5-1 few 12 TGCGCCAGCAGCTTGGACTACTCCGAGCAGTTCTTC CASSLDYSEQFF